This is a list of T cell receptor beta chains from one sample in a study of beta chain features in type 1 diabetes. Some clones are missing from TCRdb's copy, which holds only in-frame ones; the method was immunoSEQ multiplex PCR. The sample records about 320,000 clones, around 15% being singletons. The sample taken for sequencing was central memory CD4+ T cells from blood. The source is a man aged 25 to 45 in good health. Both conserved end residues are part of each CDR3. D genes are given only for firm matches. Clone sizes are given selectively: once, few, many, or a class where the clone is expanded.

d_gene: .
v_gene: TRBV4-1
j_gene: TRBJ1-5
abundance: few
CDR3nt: TGCGCCAGCAGCCAAGACGGCTATAGCAATCAGCCCCAGCATTTT
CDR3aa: CASSQDGYSNQPQHF

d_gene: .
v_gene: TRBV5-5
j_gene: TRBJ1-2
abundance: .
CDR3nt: TGTGCCAGCAGCTTGGTGGCAGGGGATGGCTACACCTTC
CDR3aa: CASSLVAGDGYTF

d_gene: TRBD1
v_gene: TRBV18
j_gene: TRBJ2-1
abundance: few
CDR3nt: TGTGCCAGCTCGCGTCCCGGGACAGGGGGTAATGAGCAGTTCTTC
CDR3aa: CASSRPGTGGNEQFF

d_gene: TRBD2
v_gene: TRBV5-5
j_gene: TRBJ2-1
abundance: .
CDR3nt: TGTGCCAGCAGCTTGGGCGGGGGTCCGTTTGGGAATGAGCAGTTCTTC
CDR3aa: CASSLGGGPFGNEQFF

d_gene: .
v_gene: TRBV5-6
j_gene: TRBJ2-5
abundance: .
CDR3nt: TGTGCCAGCAGCTTGCCCACAGGGCAAGAGACCCAGTACTTC
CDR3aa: CASSLPTGQETQYF

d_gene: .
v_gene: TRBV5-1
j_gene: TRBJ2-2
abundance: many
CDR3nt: TGCGCCAGCAGCTTGGCCGGTTCCCTATCCGCCCCCGGGGAGCTGTTTTTT
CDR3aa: CASSLAGSLSAPGELFF

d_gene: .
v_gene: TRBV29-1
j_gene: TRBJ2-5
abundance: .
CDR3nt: TGCAGCGTTGAAGAAAGGGGGGAAGAGACCCAGTACTTC
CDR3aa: CSVEERGEETQYF

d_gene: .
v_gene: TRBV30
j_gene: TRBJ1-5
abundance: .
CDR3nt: TGTGCCTGGAGTAGGGTAGGGAGTCAGCCCCAGCATTTT
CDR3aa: CAWSRVGSQPQHF

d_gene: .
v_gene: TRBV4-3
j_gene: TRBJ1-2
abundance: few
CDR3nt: TGCGCCAGCAGCCCGGGTGGGGGTCACCGAGTGGGCTACACCTTC
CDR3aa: CASSPGGGHRVGYTF

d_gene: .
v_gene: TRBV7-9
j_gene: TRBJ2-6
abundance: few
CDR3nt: TGTGCCAGCAGCTTGGTCCGCTCTGGGGCCAACGTCCTGACTTTC
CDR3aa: CASSLVRSGANVLTF

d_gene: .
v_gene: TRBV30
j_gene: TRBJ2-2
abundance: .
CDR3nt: TGTGCCTGGAGTGTACGGGGTGCGAACACCGGGGAGCTGTTTTTT
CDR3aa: CAWSVRGANTGELFF

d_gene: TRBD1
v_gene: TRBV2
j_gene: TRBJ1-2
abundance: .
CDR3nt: TGTGCCAGCAGATTAGCGGGACAGGGGAACTATGGCTACACCTTC
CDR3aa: CASRLAGQGNYGYTF

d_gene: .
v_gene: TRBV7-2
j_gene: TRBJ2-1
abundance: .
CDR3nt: TGTGCCAGCAGCCGCAGCGGAGTAAAATTCGACAATGAGCAGTTCTTC
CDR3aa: CASSRSGVKFDNEQFF

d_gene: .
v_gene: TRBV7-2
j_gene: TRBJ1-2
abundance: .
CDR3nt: TGTGCCAGCAGCTTAGCCCCCGCCGTCTATGGCTACACCTTC
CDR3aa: CASSLAPAVYGYTF

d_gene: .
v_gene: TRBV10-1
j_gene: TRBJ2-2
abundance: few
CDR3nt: TGCGCCAATGACAAGAACACCGGGGAGCTGTTTTTT
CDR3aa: CANDKNTGELFF

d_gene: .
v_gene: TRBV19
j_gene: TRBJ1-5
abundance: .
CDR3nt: TGTGCCAGTAGTCAACCCGATTTCCCCCAGCATTTT
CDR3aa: CASSQPDFPQHF

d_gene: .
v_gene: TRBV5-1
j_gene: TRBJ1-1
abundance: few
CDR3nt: TGCGCCAGCAGCTTGTATGCAGCGAACACTGAAGCTTTCTTT
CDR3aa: CASSLYAANTEAFF

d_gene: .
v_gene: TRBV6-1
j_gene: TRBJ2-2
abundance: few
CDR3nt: TGTGCCAGCAGTGACTCCGGGACCCCCTTGGAGCTGTTTTTT
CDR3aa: CASSDSGTPLELFF

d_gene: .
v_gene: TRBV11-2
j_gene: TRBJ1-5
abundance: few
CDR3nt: TGTGCCAGCAGCTTGGGACGGGGTTATCCCCAGCATTTT
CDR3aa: CASSLGRGYPQHF

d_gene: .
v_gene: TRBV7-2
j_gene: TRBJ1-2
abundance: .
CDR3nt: TGTGCCAGCAGCTTATCAACAGGTATCACTGGCTACACCTTC
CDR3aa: CASSLSTGITGYTF

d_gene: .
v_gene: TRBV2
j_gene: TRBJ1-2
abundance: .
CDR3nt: TGTGCCAGCAGTGTAGACGGACACTATGGCTACACCTTC
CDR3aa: CASSVDGHYGYTF

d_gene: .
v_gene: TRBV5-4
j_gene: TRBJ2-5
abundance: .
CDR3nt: TGTGCCAGCAGCTCGGCGGGCGGCCTTATGAAAGAGACCCAGTACTTC
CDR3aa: CASSSAGGLMKETQYF

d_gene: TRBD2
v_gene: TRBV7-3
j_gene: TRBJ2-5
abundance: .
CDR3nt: TGTGCCAGCAGCATCACTAGCGGGTCTCAAGAGACCCAGTACTTC
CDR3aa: CASSITSGSQETQYF

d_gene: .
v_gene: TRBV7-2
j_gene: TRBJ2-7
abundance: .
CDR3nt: TGTGCCAGCAGCTTAGTCGGGCAGGAGCAGTACTTC
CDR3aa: CASSLVGQEQYF

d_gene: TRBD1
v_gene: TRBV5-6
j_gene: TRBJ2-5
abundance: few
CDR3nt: TGTGCCAGCAGCCGGGACAGGTCCTTAGGGACCCAGTACTTC
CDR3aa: CASSRDRSLGTQYF

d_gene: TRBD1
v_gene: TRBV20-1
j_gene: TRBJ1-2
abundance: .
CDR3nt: TGCAGTGCTGACAGGGAGGGCTACACCTTC
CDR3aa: CSADREGYTF

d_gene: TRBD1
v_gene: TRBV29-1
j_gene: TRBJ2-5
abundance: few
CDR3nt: TGCAGCGCCAGAGCAGGGGGAGAGACCCAGTACTTC
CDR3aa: CSARAGGETQYF

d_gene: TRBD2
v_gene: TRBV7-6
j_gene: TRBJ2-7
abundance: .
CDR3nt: TGTGCCAGCAGCTTCGGTCAGCGGGGGAACGAGCAGTACTTC
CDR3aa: CASSFGQRGNEQYF

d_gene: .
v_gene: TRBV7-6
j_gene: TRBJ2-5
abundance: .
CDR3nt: TGTGCCAGCAGCTTAAACACTGCCTTTAAAGAGACCCAGTACTTC
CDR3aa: CASSLNTAFKETQYF

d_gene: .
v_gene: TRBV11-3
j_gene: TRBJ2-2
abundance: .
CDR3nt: TGTGCCAGCAGCTTAGTTTCTTTAACCGGGGAGCTGTTTTTT
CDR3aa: CASSLVSLTGELFF

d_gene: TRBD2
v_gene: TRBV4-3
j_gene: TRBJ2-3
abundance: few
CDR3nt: TGCGCCAGCAGCCAAGATCTGGCGGGGGGAATTTTGGTGGATACGCAGTATTTT
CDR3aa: CASSQDLAGGILVDTQYF

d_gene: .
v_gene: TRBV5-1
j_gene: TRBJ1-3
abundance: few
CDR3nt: TGCGCCAGCAGCTTGTTGGGCAGGGACTCTGGAAACACCATATATTTT
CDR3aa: CASSLLGRDSGNTIYF

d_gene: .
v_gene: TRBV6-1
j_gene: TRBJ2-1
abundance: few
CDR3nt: TGTGCCAGCTCTTACCCCCAGTTCTTC
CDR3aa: CASSYPQFF

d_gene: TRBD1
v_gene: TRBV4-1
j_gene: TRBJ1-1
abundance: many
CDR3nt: TGCGCCAGCAGCCAACAACAGGGGACTGAAGCTTTCTTT
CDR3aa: CASSQQQGTEAFF

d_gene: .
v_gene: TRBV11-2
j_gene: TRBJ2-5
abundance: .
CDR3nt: TGTGCCAGCAGCTTAGTACAGGAGACCCAGTACTTC
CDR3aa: CASSLVQETQYF

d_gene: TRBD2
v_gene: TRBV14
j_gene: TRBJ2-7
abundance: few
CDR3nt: TGTGCCAGCAGCCAAGTGGCTAGGGAGGGTAAGCAGTACTTC
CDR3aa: CASSQVAREGKQYF

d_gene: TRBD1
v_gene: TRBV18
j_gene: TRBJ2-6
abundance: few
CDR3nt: TGTGCCAGCTCACCTACGACAGGGAGCTCTGGGGCCAACGTCCTGACTTTC
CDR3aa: CASSPTTGSSGANVLTF

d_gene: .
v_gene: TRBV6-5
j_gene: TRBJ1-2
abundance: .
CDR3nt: TGTGCCAGCAGCATGGACAGTAACTATGGCTACACCTTC
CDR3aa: CASSMDSNYGYTF

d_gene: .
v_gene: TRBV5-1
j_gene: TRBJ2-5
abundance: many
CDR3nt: TGCGCCAGCAGCTTGGACATACGTGAGACCCAGTACTTC
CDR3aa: CASSLDIRETQYF

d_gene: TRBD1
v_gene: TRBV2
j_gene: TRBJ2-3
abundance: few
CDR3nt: TGTGCCAGCAGTACACAGGGGCTGGGCACAGATACGCAGTATTTT
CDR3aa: CASSTQGLGTDTQYF

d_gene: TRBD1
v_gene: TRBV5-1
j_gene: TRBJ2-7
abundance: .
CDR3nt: TGCGCCAGCAGCCGGTCGACAGGGGCCTCCTACGAGCAGTACTTC
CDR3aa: CASSRSTGASYEQYF

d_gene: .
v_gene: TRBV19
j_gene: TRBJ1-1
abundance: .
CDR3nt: TGTGCCAGTAGTGGTAGCCTGAACACTGAAGCTTTCTTT
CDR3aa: CASSGSLNTEAFF

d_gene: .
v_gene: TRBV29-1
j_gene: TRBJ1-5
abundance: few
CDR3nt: TGCAGCGTTTCCGGACATAGGGGCAATCAGCCCCAGCATTTT
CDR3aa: CSVSGHRGNQPQHF

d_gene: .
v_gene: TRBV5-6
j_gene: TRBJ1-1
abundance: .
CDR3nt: TGTGCCAGCAGCTTGGAGGGTAACACTGAAGCTTTCTTT
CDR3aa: CASSLEGNTEAFF

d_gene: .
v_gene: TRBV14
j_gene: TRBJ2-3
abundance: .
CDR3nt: TGTGCCAGCAGCCCCTCGCGCAGGGGGGGGGATACGCAGTATTTT
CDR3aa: CASSPSRRGGDTQYF

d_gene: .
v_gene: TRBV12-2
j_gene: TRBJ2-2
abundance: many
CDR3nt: TGTGCAAGTGGGGATAGAGGGGGATCCACCGGGGAGCTGTTTTTT
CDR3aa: CASGDRGGSTGELFF

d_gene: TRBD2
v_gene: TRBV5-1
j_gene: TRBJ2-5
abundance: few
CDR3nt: TGCGCCAGCAGCCCTGGTGCTAGCGGGGGGGCCGGGGAGACCCAGTACTTC
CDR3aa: CASSPGASGGAGETQYF

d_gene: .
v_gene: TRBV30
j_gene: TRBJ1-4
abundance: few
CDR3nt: TGTGCCTGGAGCCTTCGAGAAAAACTGTTTTTT
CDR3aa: CAWSLREKLFF

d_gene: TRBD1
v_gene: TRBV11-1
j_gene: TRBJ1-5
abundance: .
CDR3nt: TGTGCCAGCAGCTTGACAGGGGGTCGGAATCAGCCCCAGCATTTT
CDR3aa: CASSLTGGRNQPQHF

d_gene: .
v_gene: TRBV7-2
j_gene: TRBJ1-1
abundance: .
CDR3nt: TGTGCCAGCAGCTTGGGAAGAGGGAACACTGAAGCTTTCTTT
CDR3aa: CASSLGRGNTEAFF